These 9 T cell receptor beta chains originate from one sample sequenced in a study of blood T cell repertoires in COVID-19. Sequencing used immunoSEQ multiplex PCR; TCRdb keeps in-frame clones, though not all of them. The sample yields more than 400,000 clones, less than 95% seen once. The sequencing sample was made of PBMCs or T cells enriched from blood (not recorded which). All receptors come from a man between 18 and 29 years old who had recovered from COVID-19.

The V call is TRBV2, the J call TRBJ1-1; 8 bases line up with TRBD1. Germline trimming cut 2 bases from V and 4 bases from J; bases unmatched to any gene: 6. The germline gives CDR1 SNHLY, CDR2 FYNNEI. The CDR3 has 15 amino acids. CDR3 loop: CASSEIQGGGTEAFF. The CDR3 bases are TGTGCCAGCAGTGAAATACAGGGGGGCGGCACTGAAGCTTTCTTT.

The chain is built from TRBV19 and TRBJ1-5, with 7 bases lining up with TRBD1. The CDR3 consists of 15 residues. Germline CDR1 LNHDA, CDR2 SQIVND (reference sequence). After removal of 4 bases from V and 6 bases from J, the junction contained 9 bases not matched to a gene. CDR3 region: CASSTTGASGQPQHF. The CDR3 DNA follows: TGTGCCAGTAGTACCACAGGGGCTTCGGGTCAGCCCCAGCATTTT.

V gene TRBV27 combines with J gene TRBJ1-1; D call uncertain. Trimming removed 5 bases at V and 0 bases at J, with 10 bases between. Germline V gives CDR1 MNHEY, CDR2 SMNVEV (reference sequence). This CDR3 is built from 14 residues. The CDR3 region is CASSPLGMNTEAFF. As DNA, the CDR3 is TGTGCCAGCAGTCCCCTGGGCATGAACACTGAAGCTTTCTTT.

The rearrangement links TRBV19 to TRBJ1-2; no clear D. The CDR3 is 14 residues long. Trimming pared 4 bases from V and 7 bases from J, leaving 16 bases between. The germline gives CDR1 LNHDA, CDR2 SQIVND (reference sequence). Here the CDR3 DNA reads TGTGCCAGTAGTACTGCGTACGGGGTCGTTGGCTACACCTTC. Its protein is CASSTAYGVVGYTF.

The chain has TRBV3-1 (or the pseudogene TRBV3-2) and TRBJ2-5; tentative D call: TRBD2 (6 bases). The CDR3 runs to 15 residues. Germline CDR1 is LGHDT and CDR2 is YNNKEL (reference sequence). V lost 0 bases to trimming and J lost 4 bases, with 12 bases between them. This CDR3 reads CASSQDLAFGETQYF. DNA of the CDR3: TGTGCCAGCAGCCAAGATCTAGCGTTCGGAGAGACCCAGTACTTC.

V and J are TRBV9 and TRBJ2-1; weak D call: TRBD1 (7 bases). Germline CDR1 and CDR2: SGDLS and YYNGEE. The CDR3 spans 15 residues. V dropped 3 bases and J dropped 3 bases, with 13 bases sitting between them. Here the CDR3 reads CASSGGRDSYNEQFF. The DNA of the CDR3 is TGTGCCAGCAGCGGAGGGCGGGACAGCTACAATGAGCAGTTCTTC. Combining the CDR3 with reference TRBV9 and TRBJ2-1 gives the whole variable domain DSGVTQTPKHLITATGQRVTLRCSPRSGDLSVYWYQQSLDQGLQFLIQYYNGEERAKGNILERFSAQQFPDLHSELNLSSLELGDSALYFCASSGGRDSYNEQFFGPGTRLTVL.

The V gene is TRBV5-1, the J gene TRBJ1-6, with D unresolved. The CDR3 covers 13 residues. Trimming cost V 0 bases and J 8 bases, with 6 bases left between them. In germline, CDR1 is SGHRS, CDR2 YFSETQ. The CDR3 loop is CASSLVPDSPLHF. In DNA form, the CDR3 reads TGCGCCAGCAGCTTGGTACCGGATTCACCCCTCCACTTT.

This clone was recorded only once. V is TRBV3-1 (or the pseudogene TRBV3-2) and J is TRBJ2-2; a weak D match, TRBD1 (5 bases). Germline V CDR1 and CDR2: LGHDT, YNNKEL (reference sequence). V lost 4 bases and J lost 6, with 9 bases in between. CDR3 size: 13 residues. CDR3 bases: TGTGCCAGCAGCCCCGGACAAGCCGGGGAGCTGTTTTTT. Its protein product is CASSPGQAGELFF.

This rearrangement joins TRBV5-4 to TRBJ2-3; 8 positions match TRBD2. Germline lookup yields CDR1 SGHNT and CDR2 YYREEE (reference sequence). This CDR3 spans 16 amino acids. The V gene end was trimmed by 4 bases and the J gene end by 2 bases; junction bases not matched to a gene: 9. The CDR3 protein is CASSSSGKIDTDTQYF. The CDR3 bases are TGTGCCAGCAGCAGTAGCGGGAAGATTGACACAGATACGCAGTATTTT.